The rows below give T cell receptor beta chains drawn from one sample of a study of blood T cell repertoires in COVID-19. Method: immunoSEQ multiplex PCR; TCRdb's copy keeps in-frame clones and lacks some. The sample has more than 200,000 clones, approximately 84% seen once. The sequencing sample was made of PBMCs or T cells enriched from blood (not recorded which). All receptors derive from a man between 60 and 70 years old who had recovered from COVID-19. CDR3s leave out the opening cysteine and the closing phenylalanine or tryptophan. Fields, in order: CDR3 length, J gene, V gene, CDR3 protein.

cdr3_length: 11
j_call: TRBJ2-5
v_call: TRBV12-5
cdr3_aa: ASGLVQGRRRY

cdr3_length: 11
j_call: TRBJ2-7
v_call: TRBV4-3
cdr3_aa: ASSQDQGYEQY

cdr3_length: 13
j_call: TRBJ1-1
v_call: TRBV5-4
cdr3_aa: ASSGRGTTDTEAF

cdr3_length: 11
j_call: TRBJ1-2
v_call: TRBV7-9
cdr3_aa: ASSLQSNYGYT

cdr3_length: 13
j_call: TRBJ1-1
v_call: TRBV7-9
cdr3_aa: ASSLATGGKTEAF

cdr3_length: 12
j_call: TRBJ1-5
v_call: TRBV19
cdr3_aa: ASREVGTWQPQH

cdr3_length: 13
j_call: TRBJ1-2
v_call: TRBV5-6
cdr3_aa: ASSLGDRAHYGYT

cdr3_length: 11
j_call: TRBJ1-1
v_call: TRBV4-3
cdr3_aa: ASSQENRGEAF

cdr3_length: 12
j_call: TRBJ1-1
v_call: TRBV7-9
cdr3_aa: ASSIQGARTEAF

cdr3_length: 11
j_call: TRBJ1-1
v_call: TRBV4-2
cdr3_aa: ASRSPGNTEAF

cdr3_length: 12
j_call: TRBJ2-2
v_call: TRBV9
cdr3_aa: ASSAIQNTGELF

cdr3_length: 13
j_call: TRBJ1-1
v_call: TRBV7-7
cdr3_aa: ASSLFSGSNTEAF

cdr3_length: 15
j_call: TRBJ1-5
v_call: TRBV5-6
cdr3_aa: ASSQNKDAGQGQPQH

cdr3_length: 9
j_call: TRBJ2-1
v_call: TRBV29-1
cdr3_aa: SGRQRDEQF

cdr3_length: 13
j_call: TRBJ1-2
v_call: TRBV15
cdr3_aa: ATAKDRGLSDGYT

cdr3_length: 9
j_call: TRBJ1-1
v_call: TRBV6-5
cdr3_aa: ASSTGRDAF

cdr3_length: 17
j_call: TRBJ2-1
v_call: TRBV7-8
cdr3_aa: ASSFPGLAGGPSYNEQF

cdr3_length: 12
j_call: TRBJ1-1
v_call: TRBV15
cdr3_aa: ATSRGVGPLFAF

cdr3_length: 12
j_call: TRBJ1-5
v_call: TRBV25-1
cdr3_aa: ASSGVTGNQPQH

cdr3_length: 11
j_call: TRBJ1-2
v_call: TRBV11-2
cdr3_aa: ASSPDRAQGYT